What follows describes a single T cell receptor beta chain. This record belongs to a study of technical replicates of blood from four donors. Using immunoSEQ multiplex PCR, the repertoire was profiled, and TCRdb retains in-frame clones only, with some absent. The table records about 80,000 clones, roughly 91% of them present only once. CDR3 size: 12 residues. CDR1 is SGHTA, CDR2 FQGNSA, per germline. V lost 1 base, J lost 6 bases, and 7 bases lay in between. This TCR came from a human donor in good health. The chain uses TRBV7-2 and TRBJ2-7, with D unclear. The sample was T cells isolated from PBMCs. CDR3 in amino acids: CASSLDVGEQYF. Written as DNA, the CDR3 is TGTGCCAGCAGCTTAGATGTCGGCGAGCAGTACTTC. The full variable domain, rest sourced from reference TRBV7-2 and TRBJ2-7, is GAGVSQSPSNKVTEKGKDVELRCDPISGHTALYWYRQSLGQGLEFLIYFQGNSAPDKSGLPSDRFSAERTGGSVSTLTIQRTQQEDSAVYLCASSLDVGEQYFGPGTRLTVT.